These 21 T cell receptor beta chains were sequenced from one sample in a study of glioma-infiltrating T cells. Amplification of TCR alpha and beta CDR3 regions from RNA used iRepertoire nested multiplex PCR. TCRdb reprocessed the multiplex PCR reads with MiXCR, giving one entry per CDR3 protein. The profile shows about 44,000 distinct CDR3 sequences, about 20% of them singletons. The sample comprised glioma tissue, nonneoplastic brain tissue, or PBMCs (not recorded which). Receptors originate from a human donor with low-grade glioma or glioblastoma, undergoing nonglioma brain surgery, or in good health (not recorded which).

Of note for this clonotype: A much more abundant neighbour one base away suggests this may be a read error. The chain has TRBV5-1 and TRBJ1-2; TRBD1 aligns across 7 bases. The CDR3 runs 17 residues. Germline CDR1 SGHRS, CDR2 YFSETQ. The CDR3 DNA is TGCGCCAGCAGCTTGATATCAGGGGGGAGCCCTACCTATAGCTACACCTTC. This translates into CASSLISGGSPTYSYTF.

This clonotype was observed many times. The V call is TRBV10-3, the J call TRBJ2-3; 13 nucleotides agree with TRBD2. In germline, CDR1 is ENHRY, CDR2 SYGVKD. J was trimmed by 6 bases and V by 3 bases; bases with no gene match: 3. The CDR3 consists of 15 residues. The CDR3: CAISDPGLAGDTQYF. In DNA, the CDR3 is TGTGCCATCAGTGACCCGGGACTAGCGGGGGATACGCAGTATTTT.

The genes are TRBV29-1 and TRBJ1-1; 8 bases are a match to TRBD1. The V segment lost 5 bases and the J segment 10 bases; nucleotides outside the gene matches: 9. Germline V gene lookup returns CDR1 SQVTM and CDR2 ANQGSEA. This CDR3 region has 12 residues. CDR3 amino acids: CSVSGQGTRAFF. The CDR3 coding sequence is TGCAGCGTTTCCGGACAGGGAACTCGAGCTTTCTTT.

This clonotype appeared many times. The chain joins TRBV28 to TRBJ2-6, with 7 bases identical to TRBD1. Germline CDR1 is MDHEN and CDR2 is SYDVKM. Losses at the gene ends were 6 bases for V and 4 bases for J; bases not matched to a gene: 6. The CDR3 extends over 15 amino acids. The DNA of the CDR3 is TGTGCCAGCAGGCCACAGGGGTCGGGGGCCAACGTCCTGACTTTC. The encoded protein is CASRPQGSGANVLTF. The whole variable domain, filled in from reference TRBV28 and TRBJ2-6, reads DVKVTQSSRYLVKRTGEKVFLECVQDMDHENMFWYRQDPGLGLRLIYFSYDVKMKEKGDIPEGYSVSREKKERFSLILESASTNQTSMYLCASRPQGSGANVLTFGAGSRLTVL.

As regards this clonotype: It may be a read error: a sequence one base away is much more abundant. J is TRBJ2-1 and V is TRBV14; D may be TRBD2 (6 bases). Germline V gene lookup returns CDR1 SGHDN and CDR2 FVKESK. This CDR3 has 15 amino acids. CDR3: CASSQVGSSYDEQFF. In nucleotides, the CDR3 is TGTGCCAGCAGCCAAGTCGGGAGCTCCTACGATGAGCAGTTCTTC.

There are many counts of this clonotype. The chain links TRBV6-1 to TRBJ2-5; TRBD2 matches 8 bases. There are 13 residues in the CDR3. V shed 8 bases, J shed 5 bases, and the junction held 7 bases outside the gene matches. The germline gives CDR1 MNHNS, CDR2 SASEGT. CDR3 coding DNA: TGTGCCAGCTCGGGGGGGCGCGGGGAGACCCAGTACTTC. Encoded protein: CASSGGRGETQYF.

About this clonotype itself: A much larger clone is a single base away; this may be a read error. The J gene is TRBJ1-1, the V gene TRBV28, with a tentative D call TRBD1 (5 bases). This CDR3 is 14 amino acids long. Germline V gene data show CDR1 as MDHEN and CDR2 as SYDVKM. CDR3 DNA: TGTGCCGGCAGTTTTACAGGCCTGGGCACTGAAGCTTTCTTT. Protein sequence: CAGSFTGLGTEAFF.

This clonotype was observed a handful of times. The chain employs TRBV30 and TRBJ1-1; TRBD1 aligns across 7 bases. Germline-derived CDR1 and CDR2 are GTSNPN and SVGIG (reference sequence). V lost 3 bases, J lost 3 bases, and 4 bases stayed unmatched. The CDR3 has 13 residues. The CDR3 region has the DNA TGTGCCTGGAGCGCGACAGGGCACACTGAAGCTTTCTTT. Residues: CAWSATGHTEAFF.

This clonotype was counted ten times or more. The V call is TRBV2, the J call TRBJ2-7; 7 nucleotides align to TRBD2. With V trimmed by 6 bases and J by 7 bases, 12 bases remained unmatched. Germline V gives CDR1 SNHLY, CDR2 FYNNEI. CDR3 length: 14 amino acids. The CDR3 loop reads CASSSWDAGEEQYF. CDR3 nucleotide sequence: TGTGCCAGCAGCTCCTGGGACGCGGGGGAAGAGCAGTACTTC.

In the case of this clonotype: A much more abundant neighbour one base away suggests this may be a read error. The chain is built from TRBV7-2 and TRBJ2-7; D might be TRBD2 (7 bases). Per germline, CDR1 SGHTA and CDR2 FQGNSA. The CDR3 extends over 15 amino acids. The CDR3 loop reads CDSNPGGGHSYEQYF. The CDR3, as DNA: TGTGACAGCAACCCCGGCGGGGGCCACTCCTACGAGCAGTACTTC.

This clonotype was seen many times. The chain combines TRBV28 with TRBJ1-1; D might be TRBD1 (6 bases). The ends were cut back, 3 bases at V and 0 bases at J, with 8 bases in the middle. Germline lookup yields CDR1 MDHEN and CDR2 SYDVKM. CDR3 length: 14 amino acids. CDR3 sequence reads: CASSFRTVNTEAFF. In DNA, the CDR3 is TGTGCCAGCAGTTTTAGGACAGTGAACACTGAAGCTTTCTTT.

Here the CDR3 reads CSASGGTGGSYEQYF. In DNA form, the CDR3 reads TGCAGTGCTAGTGGGGGGACAGGGGGCTCTTACGAGCAGTACTTC. The rearrangement links TRBV20-1 to TRBJ2-7, with 12 bases identical to TRBD1. The V gene's germline CDR1 is DFQATT and CDR2 SNEGSKA (reference sequence). This CDR3 comprises 15 residues. The ends lost 3 bases at V and 4 bases at J; junction bases unmatched: 7.

This clonotype appeared a few times. CDR3 loop: CASSPPSPGGTFNGYTF. The CDR3 DNA reads as TGTGCCAGCTCACCACCGAGTCCAGGGGGCACATTCAATGGCTACACCTTC. This chain connects TRBV18 to TRBJ1-2; 8 bases are a match to TRBD1. Germline assignment: CDR1 KGHSH and CDR2 LQKENI. This CDR3 spans 17 amino acids. After removal of 0 bases from V and 6 bases from J, the junction contained 12 bases not matched to a gene. Complete variable domain (other parts from reference TRBV18 and TRBJ1-2): NAGVMQNPRHLVRRRGQEARLRCSPMKGHSHVYWYRQLPEEGLKFMVYLQKENIIDESGMPKERFSAEFPKEGPSILRIQQVVRGDSAAYFCASSPPSPGGTFNGYTFGSGTRLTVV.

Concerning this clonotype itself: The CDR3 ends on some other residue instead of the conserved phenylalanine or tryptophan, so this is likely a read error. This sequence joins TRBV19 and TRBJ1-2; D is unclear. The CDR3 totals 13 residues. Trimming removed 7 bases at V and 4 bases at J, with 13 bases between. CDR1 is LNHDA, CDR2 SQIVND, per germline (reference sequence). The CDR3 DNA follows: TGTGCCAGTACACCTACGGGCCCCTATGGCTACACCCTC. As protein: CASTPTGPYGYTL.

Only a few counts were recorded for this clonotype. Possible read error: a much larger clone is one base away. This sequence joins TRBV28 and TRBJ2-3; D is perhaps TRBD1 or TRBD2 (5 bases each). The CDR3 has 15 residues. Germline CDR1 and CDR2: MDHEN and SYDVKM. The CDR3 region has the DNA TGTGCCGGCAGTAGGGGACCAGCCAGCACAGATACGCAGTATTTT. Protein: CAGSRGPASTDTQYF.

This clonotype was seen at least ten times. The rearrangement links TRBV14 to TRBJ2-3; 7 bases fit TRBD2. The trim removed 1 base at V and 1 base at J, leaving 5 bases unmatched. The CDR3 length is 16 residues. Germline CDR1 reads SGHDN; CDR2 reads FVKESK. The CDR3 nucleotides are TGTGCCAGCAGCCAAGTATCCGGGAGGCGCACAGATACGCAGTATTTT. Translating gives CASSQVSGRRTDTQYF.

This clonotype was recorded at least ten times. The chain uses TRBV2 and TRBJ1-1; possible D gene TRBD1, 6 bases. The CDR3 totals 15 residues. The V gene's germline CDR1 is SNHLY and CDR2 FYNNEI. V lost 5 bases and J 0 bases, leaving 13 bases between the germline ends. The CDR3 nucleotides are TGTGCCAGCAGTACACAGGGACCGGTGAACACTGAAGCTTTCTTT. This codes for CASSTQGPVNTEAFF. Supplemented by reference TRBV2 and TRBJ1-1, the full variable domain reads EPEVTQTPSHQVTQMGQEVILRCVPISNHLYFYWYRQILGQKVEFLVSFYNNEISEKSEIFDDQFSVERPDGSNFTLKIRSTKLEDSAMYFCASSTQGPVNTEAFFGQGTRLTVV.

This clonotype was counted only a few times. This chain connects TRBV7-9 to TRBJ2-1; weak D call: TRBD2 (7 bases). The germline V gene has CDR1 SEHNR and CDR2 FQNEAQ (reference sequence). The ends were cut back, 5 bases at V and 6 bases at J, with 17 bases in the middle. CDR3 length: 15 residues. The CDR3 DNA sequence: TGTGCCAGCAGCCCAGGGAGGGGGGCGAGCAATGAGCAGTTCTTC. Its translation: CASSPGRGASNEQFF.

This clonotype was counted ten times or more. The gene calls are TRBV20-1 and TRBJ2-7, with TRBD2 identical over 11 bases. The CDR3 is 15 amino acids. The germline V gene encodes CDR1 DFQATT and CDR2 SNEGSKA (reference sequence). Unmatched junction bases numbered 9, after V lost 2 bases and J lost 6 bases. The CDR3 bases are TGCAGTGCTAGAAATAGCGGGGGGGCAGATGGCGAGCAGTACTTC. It encodes CSARNSGGADGEQYF.

Concerning this clonotype itself: A read error is possible here, since a much larger clone lies one base away. V gene TRBV3-1 combines with J gene TRBJ1-3; D is unclear. The CDR3 consists of 13 residues. Germline CDR1 and CDR2: LGHDT and YNNKEL (reference sequence). The ends were cut back, 3 bases at V and 5 bases at J, with 8 bases in the middle. DNA for the CDR3: TGTGCCAGCAGCCACCTCTCCCGAAACACCATATATTTT. This encodes CASSHLSRNTIYF.

This clonotype has only a few counts. This rearrangement joins TRBV7-9 to TRBJ2-5; the D gene is possibly TRBD2 (6 bases). The length of the CDR3 is 14 residues. V was trimmed by 3 bases and J by 2 bases, leaving 10 bases between them. CDR1 is SEHNR, CDR2 FQNEAQ, per germline (reference sequence). The CDR3 bases are TGTGCCAGCAGCTTTCTAGCGCCTCAAGAGACCCAGTACTTC. It is translated as CASSFLAPQETQYF.